Each of the 25 T cell receptor beta chains below was sequenced from the same sample in a study of shared clonotypes between healthy human individuals (dated by TCRdb to 2020 to 2022). Library construction relied on the immunoSEQ multiplex PCR assay. The source is immuneACCESS, and TCRdb retained only in-frame sequences with V and J called. Part of the clones is not carried over; for the studies checked, unresolved V genes explain less than half of this, and the remainder is unexplained. The sample profile shows 600,000 to 750,000 clones; about two thirds of them were found once. Approximately 1.8% of the sample is in the top ten clones. Sequenced input: memory CD4+ T cells sorted from blood. Reading the label with the study, this specimen's cell subset or site is: CD45RA-negative fraction. The source of these receptors is a woman in her thirties in good health.

About this clone itself: The sample has other DNA sequences that encode this CDR3 too. This chain links TRBV16 with TRBJ1-3; D uncertain. The CDR3 sequence is 15 residues long. Germline V gives CDR1 KGHSY, CDR2 FQNENV. The V end lost 0 bases, the J end lost 0 bases, and 6 bases lay between the germline ends. The CDR3 is CASSQSSGSGNTIYF. DNA for the CDR3: TGTGCCAGCAGCCAATCATCGGGCTCTGGAAACACCATATATTTT. The complete variable domain, with remaining parts taken from reference TRBV16 and TRBJ1-3, reads GEEVAQTPKHLVRGEGQKAKLYCAPIKGHSYVFWYQQVLKNEFKFLISFQNENVFDETGMPKERFSAKCLPNSPCSLEIQATKLEDSAVYFCASSQSSGSGNTIYFGEGSWLTVV.

V is TRBV15 and J is TRBJ2-5; D ambiguous. Germline V gene lookup returns CDR1 LNHNV and CDR2 YYDKDF (reference sequence). There are 14 residues in the CDR3. V was clipped by 0 bases and J by 1 base, with 6 bases between them. The CDR3 sequence is CATSRDLTQETQYF. The CDR3 nucleotides read TGTGCCACCAGCAGAGATCTAACCCAAGAGACCCAGTACTTC.

This clone was detected a few times. The CDR3: CASSREGAFRETQYF. The CDR3 bases are TGTGCCAGCAGCCGGGAGGGGGCCTTTCGAGAGACCCAGTACTTC. The chain combines TRBV5-8 with TRBJ2-5, with D perhaps matching TRBD2 (8 bases). Per the germline V gene, CDR1 is SGHTS and CDR2 is YDEGEE. V gave up 4 bases and J gave up 4 bases, with 17 bases separating them. CDR3 size: 15 residues.

This chain connects TRBV5-1 to TRBJ2-1, with TRBD2 matching 7 bases. V trimming: 0 bases; J trimming: 8 bases; junction bases outside the gene matches: 2. This CDR3 contains 13 residues. CDR1 SGHRS and CDR2 YFSETQ come from the germline V gene. CDR3: CASSLAGGHEQFF. Here the CDR3 DNA reads TGCGCCAGCAGCTTGGCGGGGGGACATGAGCAGTTCTTC.

V usage is TRBV29-1 and J usage is TRBJ1-2; D may be TRBD1 (6 bases). Germline-derived CDR1 and CDR2 are SQVTM and ANQGSEA. This CDR3 is 14 amino acids long. Trimming took 3 bases from V and 2 from J, leaving 13 bases between them. Here the CDR3 reads CSVEEGGENYGYTF. CDR3 in DNA: TGCAGCGTTGAGGAGGGGGGCGAAAACTATGGCTACACCTTC.

The chain employs TRBV11-2 and TRBJ1-2; D is undetermined. The germline V gene encodes CDR1 SGHAT and CDR2 FQNNGV. With 0 bases removed from V and 4 bases from J, the gap between germline ends came to 15 bases. The CDR3 is made up of 16 amino acids. CDR3 DNA sequence: TGTGCCAGCAGCTTAGAGGGCTCGGGGTGGAGCTATGGCTACACCTTC. The encoded protein is CASSLEGSGWSYGYTF.

The genes are TRBV7-2 and TRBJ1-2; 7 nucleotides line up with TRBD1. CDR3 length: 14 amino acids. J gave up 2 bases and V 8 bases, and 8 bases lay outside the gene matches. Germline CDR1 reads SGHTA; CDR2 reads FQGNSA. CDR3 sequence: CASSRAGGNYGYTF. The DNA of the CDR3 is TGTGCCAGCTCTCGGGCAGGGGGAAACTATGGCTACACCTTC.

The chain links TRBV7-9 to TRBJ2-5; D is undetermined. This CDR3 has 11 residues. The V gene's germline CDR1 is SEHNR and CDR2 FQNEAQ (reference sequence). Trimming took 6 bases from V and 1 from J, leaving 3 bases between them. CDR3 residues: CASRIQETQYF. The CDR3 region has the DNA TGTGCCAGCAGGATCCAAGAGACCCAGTACTTC.

With regard to this clone: Given a far larger clone just one base away, this is likely a sequencing read error. This chain uses TRBV27 with TRBJ2-7; 12 positions match TRBD2. Germline lookup yields CDR1 MNHEY and CDR2 SMNVEV (reference sequence). The CDR3 is made up of 16 amino acids. V was clipped by 6 bases and J by 6 bases; unmatched bases: 12. CDR3 DNA sequence: TGTGCCAGCAGCTATGGGTCTAGCGGGAGGGCCTTCGAGCAGTACTTC. Translated, it gives CASSYGSSGRAFEQYF.

This chain uses TRBV18 with TRBJ2-1; D ambiguous. The CDR3 totals 14 residues. The V end lost 3 bases, the J end lost 1 base, and 7 bases lay between the germline ends. Per the germline V gene, CDR1 is KGHSH and CDR2 is LQKENI. The chain's CDR3 is CASSPIGSYNEQFF. In nucleotides, the CDR3 is TGTGCCAGCTCACCGATTGGTTCCTACAATGAGCAGTTCTTC.

This rearrangement joins TRBV11-2 to TRBJ2-3, with D tentatively TRBD1 (5 bases). V was trimmed by 1 base and J by 2 bases, leaving 13 bases between them. The CDR3 is made up of 16 amino acids. In germline, CDR1 is SGHAT, CDR2 FQNNGV. CDR3 coding DNA: TGTGCCAGCAGCTTAGGTCAGGGTCTCAACACAGATACGCAGTATTTT. Amino acid sequence: CASSLGQGLNTDTQYF.

This clone appeared once. This may arise from a read error, as a much more abundant clone is one base away. This sequence joins TRBV7-6 and TRBJ2-3; no clear D. From germline, CDR1 is SGHVS and CDR2 FNYEAQ. V shed 4 bases and J shed 4 bases, with 6 bases lying between them. The CDR3 runs to 12 residues. The CDR3 region is CASSSGPDTQYF. The CDR3 nucleotides are TGTGCCAGCAGCTCCGGGCCAGATACGCAGTATTTT. Full variable domain (outside the CDR3, taken from reference TRBV7-6 and TRBJ2-3): GAGVSQSPRYKVTKRGQDVALRCDPISGHVSLYWYRQALGQGPEFLTYFNYEAQQDKSGLPNDRFSAERPEGSISTLTIQRTEQRDSAMYRCASSSGPDTQYFGPGTRLTVL.

The V gene is TRBV28, the J gene TRBJ1-5, with 8 bases fitting TRBD1. Looked up from germline, CDR1 is MDHEN and CDR2 is SYDVKM. Unmatched junction bases numbered 5, after V lost 7 bases and J lost 0 bases. The CDR3 extends over 15 amino acids. This CDR3 reads CASNDRGLSNQPQHF. The CDR3 nucleotides are TGTGCCAGCAATGACAGGGGACTTAGCAATCAGCCCCAGCATTTT.

V and J are TRBV27 and TRBJ1-2; TRBD1 agrees at 8 bases. CDR1 and CDR2 (germline): MNHEY, SMNVEV (reference sequence). Trimming took 5 bases from V and 7 from J; bases not matched to a gene: 6. The CDR3 runs 13 residues. This chain's CDR3 is CASSPNRGFGYTF. CDR3 DNA sequence: TGTGCCAGCAGTCCCAACAGGGGGTTTGGCTACACCTTC.

CDR3 coding DNA: TGTCCTGGGAGCGTACTACAGAGGAACACTGAAGCTTTCTTT. It encodes CPGSVLQRNTEAFF. The genes are TRBV22-1 and TRBJ1-1. TRBV22-1 represents a pseudogene. There are 14 residues in the CDR3.

V gene TRBV5-5 combines with J gene TRBJ2-5, with TRBD1 matching over 8 bases. The J call may be in error: the DNA end matches TRBJ2-7 better. The CDR3 loop spans 15 amino acids. Per germline, CDR1 SGHKS and CDR2 YYEKEE (reference sequence). In nucleotides, the CDR3 is TGTGCCAGCAGCTTGGTCGGGACAGGTGCCTACGAGCAGTACTTC. This codes for CASSLVGTGAYEQYF.

This chain's CDR3 is CASSPNRADYGYTF. DNA for the CDR3: TGTGCCAGCAGTCCCAACAGGGCTGACTATGGCTACACCTTC. V and J are TRBV28 and TRBJ1-2, with D possibly TRBD1 on 6 matching bases. The CDR3 spans 14 residues. Germline V lookup: CDR1 MDHEN, CDR2 SYDVKM. Trimming took off 5 bases at V and 3 bases at J, with 13 bases between the two ends.

The chain joins TRBV15 to TRBJ1-5; D unresolved. CDR3 length: 14 amino acids. V was cut by 5 bases and J by 2 bases, with 10 bases left in between. CDR1 is LNHNV and CDR2 is YYDKDF in the germline V gene (reference sequence). The DNA for the CDR3 is TGTGCCACCAGCGTTACATTAGGCAATCAGCCCCAGCATTTT. This sequence encodes CATSVTLGNQPQHF. Full variable domain (remainder filled in from reference TRBV15 and TRBJ1-5): DAMVIQNPRYQVTQFGKPVTLSCSQTLNHNVMYWYQQKSSQAPKLLFHYYDKDFNNEADTPDNFQSRRPNTSFCFLDIRSPGLGDTAMYLCATSVTLGNQPQHFGDGTRLSIL.

The V call is TRBV7-8, the J call TRBJ2-1; 10 nucleotides align to TRBD2. CDR1 SGHVS and CDR2 FQNEAQ come from the germline V gene. The CDR3 runs 13 residues. Unmatched junction bases numbered 4, after V lost 5 bases and J lost 9 bases. The CDR3 loop reads CASSPGTSAEQFF. As DNA, the CDR3 is TGTGCCAGCAGCCCCGGGACTAGCGCTGAGCAGTTCTTC.

This chain uses TRBV7-2 with TRBJ1-4; D is undetermined. Trimming took 1 base from V and 1 from J, leaving 7 bases between them. The CDR3 spans 15 residues. CDR1 and CDR2 from the germline V gene are SGHTA and FQGNSA. CDR3 nucleotide sequence: TGTGCCAGCAGCTTAGACCCTGTAACTAATGAAAAACTGTTTTTT. Translating gives CASSLDPVTNEKLFF.

Concerning this clone: Only one base separates this from a far larger clonotype, so it likely reflects a read error. Distinct nucleotide sequences in the sample also encode this CDR3. This rearrangement joins TRBV11-1 to TRBJ2-1; D is ambiguous. The CDR3 extends over 12 amino acids. Germline CDR1 and CDR2: SGHAT and FQDESV (reference sequence). The germline V and J ends were trimmed by 2 bases and 6 bases, with 5 bases remaining between them. CDR3 bases: TGTGCCAGCAGCTTAAACGGCAATGAGCAGTTCTTC. Translating it yields CASSLNGNEQFF.

J is TRBJ2-7 and V is TRBV18; 12 nucleotides match TRBD1. The germline V gene has CDR1 KGHSH and CDR2 LQKENI. V lost 1 base and J lost 5; bases outside the gene matches: 9. The CDR3 sequence is 17 residues long. CDR3 sequence (DNA): TGTGCCAGCTCACCACAAATCCCGGGACAGGGGGCAGACGAGCAGTACTTC. It translates to CASSPQIPGQGADEQYF.

As concerns this clone: In the same sample, other DNA sequences code for this CDR3. This chain joins TRBV2 and TRBJ1-5, with 8 bases fitting TRBD1. The CDR3 covers 13 residues. Germline assignment: CDR1 SNHLY and CDR2 FYNNEI. The V segment lost 6 bases and the J segment 4 bases; nucleotides outside the gene matches: 2. Written as DNA, the CDR3 is TGTGCCAGCAGAGGGACAGGAAATCAGCCCCAGCATTTT. Residues: CASRGTGNQPQHF.

This chain joins TRBV14 and TRBJ2-5; tentative D call: TRBD2 (7 bases). Germline values: CDR1 SGHDN, CDR2 FVKESK. V was trimmed by 6 bases and J by 5 bases, leaving 16 bases between them. The length of the CDR3 is 14 residues. DNA for the CDR3: TGTGCCAGCAGGTTGACGGGGGGCCGGGAGACCCAGTACTTC. This codes for CASRLTGGRETQYF.

The chain couples TRBV19 to TRBJ2-1; D is possibly TRBD2 (5 bases). With 2 bases removed from V and 6 bases from J, the gap between germline ends came to 17 bases. The CDR3 loop spans 16 amino acids. The germline CDR1 and CDR2 sequences are LNHDA and SQIVND (reference sequence). CDR3 loop: CASSISHGGMINEQFF. CDR3 coding DNA: TGTGCCAGTAGTATATCCCATGGAGGCATGATCAATGAGCAGTTCTTC.